This T cell receptor (beta chain) is drawn from a study of follicular helper T cells after annual influenza vaccination. Across the whole study: Sampling occurred days 0, 7 and 28 after each influenza vaccination. Regarding the study as a whole: ICOS+CD38+ cTfh clonality change tracked circulating plasmablast frequency change.

As regards this clone: Its antigen remains unidentified.

Time point reported: 2014-2015 season, 7 days after vaccination. Adults received seasonal inactivated influenza vaccine, with sorted blood CD4 subsets sequenced before and after. Blood volume per time point ranged from about 40 to 110 mL. This table comes from immunoSEQ multiplex PCR, and its TCRdb copy is limited to in-frame clones, with some not included. The table lists about 10,000 clones, over 80% of them singletons, with about 0.77% in the top ten. Specimen: CXCR5- memory CD4+ T cells sorted from blood, collected 7 days after influenza vaccination. The TCR sequence derives from an adult who received the influenza vaccine.

The CDR3 spells CASSDPGPRVPDTQYF. CDR3 nucleotide sequence: TGTGCCAGCAGCGATCCCGGGCCTAGGGTCCCAGATACGCAGTATTTT. This rearrangement joins TRBV5-4 to TRBJ2-3; no clear D. This CDR3 spans 16 amino acids. V was cut by 4 bases and J by 4 bases, with 19 bases left in between. The germline CDR1 and CDR2 sequences are SGHNT and YYREEE (reference sequence).